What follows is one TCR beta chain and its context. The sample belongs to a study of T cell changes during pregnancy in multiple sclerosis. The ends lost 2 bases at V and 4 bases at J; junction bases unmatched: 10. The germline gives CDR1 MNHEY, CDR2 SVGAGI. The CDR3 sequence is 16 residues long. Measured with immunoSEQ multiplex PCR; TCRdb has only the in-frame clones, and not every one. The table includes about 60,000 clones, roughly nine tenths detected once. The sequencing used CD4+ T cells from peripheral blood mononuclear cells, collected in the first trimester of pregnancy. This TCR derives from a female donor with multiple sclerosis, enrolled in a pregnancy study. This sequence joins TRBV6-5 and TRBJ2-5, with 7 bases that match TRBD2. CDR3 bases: TGTGCCAGCAGTTACGGTAGCGCGGGGGTTCGAGAGACCCAGTACTTC. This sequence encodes CASSYGSAGVRETQYF.